The rows below give T cell receptor beta chains drawn from one sample of a study of radiotherapy plus CTLA-4 blockade in lung cancer. Only in-frame clones appear in the TCRdb table, and some are missing; sequencing was by immunoSEQ multiplex PCR. The sample records around 77,000 clones, 70% to 80% being singletons. Sequencing used peripheral blood, obtained from a patient treated with radiotherapy plus ipilimumab. Receptor source: a human donor with non-small cell lung cancer whose response to radiotherapy plus ipilimumab could not be evaluated. The CDR3 runs from the conserved cysteine through the conserved F or W. D genes are given only for firm matches. Only part of the rows carry a size: once, few, many, or a class if the clone is expanded.

>.|.|TRBJ2-7|TRBV10-2
TGCGCCAGCAGTAGTCAGGACGAGCAGTACTTC
CASSSQDEQYF
>.|TRBD1|TRBJ2-2|TRBV19
TGTGCCAGTACCATTCAGGGGGAGCCCGGGGAGCTGTTTTTT
CASTIQGEPGELFF
>.|TRBD2|TRBJ2-3|TRBV5-1
TGCGCCAGCAGCTTGTCCCCTAGCGGGGGGACAGATACGCAGTATTTT
CASSLSPSGGTDTQYF
>few|.|TRBJ1-6|TRBV6-6
TGTGCCAGCAGTTACGCCGAGTCCTATAATTCACCCCTCCACTTT
CASSYAESYNSPLHF
>few|TRBD1|TRBJ1-6|TRBV6-6
TGTGCCAGCAGTCCCCACAGGGGGCGGGCCTCCCTCCACTTT
CASSPHRGRASLHF
>.|.|TRBJ1-2|TRBV11-2
TGTGCCAGCAGCCGGGGGGGCAACTATGGCTACACCTTC
CASSRGGNYGYTF
>.|.|TRBJ2-7|TRBV7-9
TGTGCCAGCACCGGACAGTCCTACGAGCAGTACTTC
CASTGQSYEQYF
>.|TRBD1|TRBJ2-7|TRBV9
TGTGCCAGCAGCGAATGGACAGGTTCATACGAGCAGTACTTC
CASSEWTGSYEQYF
>.|.|TRBJ1-6|TRBV6-6
TGTGCCAGCAGTACAGCAAATTCACCCCTCCACTTT
CASSTANSPLHF
>once|TRBD2|TRBJ2-3|TRBV10-3
TGTGCCGCCCAGACAGCGGGAGGCACAGATACGCAGTATTTT
CAAQTAGGTDTQYF
>few|TRBD1|TRBJ1-2|TRBV7-2
TGTGCCAGCAGCTTCCCCGGGACAGGGGGCTCGGTCTATGGCTACACCTTC
CASSFPGTGGSVYGYTF
>.|TRBD1|TRBJ2-1|TRBV7-3
TGTGCCAGCAGCGACAGGGGGGGTGAGCAGTTCTTC
CASSDRGGEQFF
>.|TRBD1|TRBJ1-2|TRBV7-2
TGTGCCAGCAGCTTTTCCCCGACAGGGGCCTATGGCTACACCTTC
CASSFSPTGAYGYTF
>.|TRBD1|TRBJ2-7|TRBV6-5
TGTGCCAGCAGTTTCTCCGGGACAGGATACGAGCAGTACTTC
CASSFSGTGYEQYF
>.|.|TRBJ2-3|TRBV7-9
TGTGCCAGCAGCTTATCCCAGGGCGGGCAGTATTTT
CASSLSQGGQYF
>.|TRBD2|TRBJ2-7|TRBV5-4
TGTGCCAGCAGCTTGGGACTAGCGGGAGTTAGCGAGCAGTACTTC
CASSLGLAGVSEQYF
>.|.|TRBJ1-2|TRBV30
TGTGCCTGGAGGCACGGGGGCTACACCTTC
CAWRHGGYTF
>.|TRBD2|TRBJ2-7|TRBV14
TGTGCCAGCAGCAAACTAGCGGGAGTCCCCTACGAGCAGTACTTC
CASSKLAGVPYEQYF
>.|TRBD2|TRBJ2-1|TRBV7-3
TGTGCCAGCAGCTTAAGGTTCGAGCGGGGTGTATATGAGCAGTTCTTC
CASSLRFERGVYEQFF
>.|.|TRBJ1-3|TRBV7-8
TGTGCCAGCAGCCCCCCGGACAGCTCTGGAAACACCATATATTTT
CASSPPDSSGNTIYF
>few|.|TRBJ2-5|TRBV27
TGTGCCAGCAGTTCTCGACAGGAACAAGAGACCCAGTACTTC
CASSSRQEQETQYF
>.|.|TRBJ1-3|TRBV4-1
TGCGCCAGCAGCCACCCCCTTGTGGAGAGGGCAAACTCTGGAAACACCATATATTTT
CASSHPLVERANSGNTIYF
>.|.|TRBJ1-1|TRBV9
TGTGCCAGCAGCGTAGAGGGGCGGTACACTGAAGCTTTCTTT
CASSVEGRYTEAFF
>.|TRBD2|TRBJ2-2|TRBV7-7
TGTGCCAGCAGCCCCCGAGGGCGGGGGGGCCGTCACACCGGGGAGCTGTTTTTT
CASSPRGRGGRHTGELFF
>.|TRBD2|TRBJ2-4|TRBV7-8
TGTGCCAGCAGCTTGGGCACTAGCGGGATGGACATTCAGTACTTC
CASSLGTSGMDIQYF
>.|TRBD1|TRBJ1-2|TRBV12-5
TGTGCTAGATTCCGGGACAGGGGGTACGGCTATGGCTACACCTTC
CARFRDRGYGYGYTF
>.|TRBD2|TRBJ2-2|TRBV5-4
TGTGCCAGCAGCACCCGGACTAGCGGGAACACCGGGGAGCTGTTTTTT
CASSTRTSGNTGELFF
>.|TRBD1|TRBJ2-5|TRBV18
TGTGCCAGCTCAGGACAGGGTACGAGAGAGACCCAGTACTTC
CASSGQGTRETQYF
>.|.|TRBJ1-5|TRBV18
TGTGCCAGTCACGGGAGCAATCAGCCCCAGCATTTT
CASHGSNQPQHF
>.|.|TRBJ2-7|TRBV25-1
TGTGCCAGCAGTGACCTGACGGGCGAGCAGTACTTC
CASSDLTGEQYF
>.|.|TRBJ2-1|TRBV5-6
TGTGCCAGCAGCTTGGTTCGGGATGAGCAGTTCTTC
CASSLVRDEQFF
>few|TRBD2|TRBJ2-3|TRBV5-1
TGCGCCAGCAGCTTGGGAGGGACTAGCTTGGATACGCAGTATTTT
CASSLGGTSLDTQYF
>.|.|TRBJ2-7|TRBV4-1
TGCGCCAGCAGCCTCTCATTGGCTCCCTACGAGCAGTACTTC
CASSLSLAPYEQYF
>few|TRBD1|TRBJ1-5|TRBV7-9
TGTGCCAGCAGCCTTGGACAGGGCAGTCAGCCCCAGCATTTT
CASSLGQGSQPQHF
>.|.|TRBJ1-1|TRBV6-5
TGTGCCAGCAGCCCCGGGATGGACAGAAACACTGAAGCTTTCTTT
CASSPGMDRNTEAFF
>.|.|TRBJ2-5|TRBV2
TGTGCCAGCAGTGGGACTAACCAAGAGACCCAGTACTTC
CASSGTNQETQYF
>.|.|TRBJ1-6|TRBV18
TGTGCCAGCTCATTGGACAGCCCGAGCTCCTATAATTCACCCCTCCACTTT
CASSLDSPSSYNSPLHF
>.|.|TRBJ1-1|TRBV30
TGTGCCTGGAGTGTAGAGCGGAATGAAGCTTTCTTT
CAWSVERNEAFF
>.|TRBD1|TRBJ1-1|TRBV11-1
TGTGCCAGCAGCTCGGACAGGACGAACACTGAAGCTTTCTTT
CASSSDRTNTEAFF
>once|TRBD2|TRBJ2-3|TRBV15
TGTGCCACCAGCAAGCCTAGCGGGGGGCCGGCAGATACGCAGTATTTT
CATSKPSGGPADTQYF
>.|.|TRBJ2-7|TRBV28
TGTGCCAGCAGTCGGGGACATAAACCCTACGAGCAGTACTTC
CASSRGHKPYEQYF
>.|.|TRBJ2-2|TRBV9
TGTGCCAGCAGCTCAGGGGACTATTATACCGGGGAGCTGTTTTTT
CASSSGDYYTGELFF